This entry lists 22 T cell receptor beta chains sequenced from one sample in a study of blood T cell repertoires in COVID-19 (dated by TCRdb to 2020 to 2022). The protocol used for the library was the immunoSEQ multiplex PCR assay. TCRdb carries this immuneACCESS record with in-frame sequences only. Its versions omit some clonotypes, under half of them owing to an unresolved V gene in the studies checked, with the rest unexplained. In all, the sample holds 29,000 or so clones, and 80% of those were seen once. Under 50% of the sample rests with the top ten. The sequencing sample was made of peripheral blood. These receptors all come from a woman in her 70s with acute or convalescent COVID-19.

The chain joins TRBV7-9 to TRBJ2-5; the D gene is possibly TRBD2 (6 bases). The CDR3 covers 14 residues. CDR1 is SEHNR and CDR2 is FQNEAQ in the germline V gene (reference sequence). V shed 4 bases and J shed 4 bases, with 13 bases lying between them. CDR3 loop: CASSSRGSIETQYF. The CDR3 nucleotides are TGTGCCAGCAGCTCCCGGGGGAGTATAGAGACCCAGTACTTC.

This sequence joins TRBV11-2 and TRBJ2-1, with unresolved D. Trimming cost V 3 bases and J 9 bases, with 9 bases left between them. The CDR3 covers 12 residues. The germline V gene encodes CDR1 SGHAT and CDR2 FQNNGV. This chain's CDR3 is CASSFLPGEQFF. The DNA of the CDR3 is TGTGCCAGCAGCTTCCTCCCCGGTGAGCAGTTCTTC.

The CDR3 DNA sequence: TGTGCCAGCAGTGAAGCGTGGAGATGGAATCAGCCCCAGCATTTT. This translates into CASSEAWRWNQPQHF. This chain connects TRBV6-1 to TRBJ1-5; no clear D. Trimming removed 0 bases at V and 4 bases at J, with 10 bases between. The CDR3 is made up of 15 amino acids. The germline V gene has CDR1 MNHNS and CDR2 SASEGT.

This sequence joins TRBV5-6 and TRBJ1-1, with D uncertain. This CDR3 contains 12 residues. Per the germline V gene, CDR1 is SGHDT and CDR2 is YYEEEE. Trimming removed 3 bases at V and 7 bases at J, with 10 bases between. For the CDR3, the DNA is TGTGCCAGCAGCTCCATCCGGGTTGAAGCTTTCTTT. This encodes CASSSIRVEAFF.

CDR3 loop: CASSSEGGSSLPLHF. DNA for the CDR3: TGTGCCAGCAGCTCCGAAGGGGGTAGTAGTTTACCCCTCCACTTT. The rearrangement links TRBV7-9 to TRBJ1-6; the D gene is possibly TRBD1 (6 bases). The ends were cut back, 4 bases at V and 12 bases at J, with 19 bases in the middle. CDR3 size: 15 residues. Germline values: CDR1 SEHNR, CDR2 FQNEAQ (reference sequence).

The chain has TRBV5-1 and TRBJ2-7, with D uncertain. This CDR3 comprises 15 residues. The germline CDR1 and CDR2 sequences are SGHRS and YFSETQ. The V and J ends lost 0 bases and 2 bases respectively, with 12 bases between them. CDR3 region: CASSLVGQTTYEQYF. The CDR3 DNA follows: TGCGCCAGCAGCTTGGTTGGGCAGACGACCTACGAGCAGTACTTC.

This chain links TRBV10-1 with TRBJ2-3, with D unresolved. Germline V lookup: CDR1 WNHNN, CDR2 SYGVQD (reference sequence). V was shortened by 6 bases and J by 0 bases, with 10 bases between the two germline ends. The CDR3 has 14 residues. The CDR3 sequence is CASRGDASTDTQYF. As DNA, the CDR3 is TGCGCCAGCAGAGGAGATGCTAGCACAGATACGCAGTATTTT.

The V gene is TRBV7-2, the J gene TRBJ2-1; 8 positions match TRBD1. The CDR3 has 17 residues. V lost 1 base, J lost 7 bases, and 12 bases stayed unmatched. Germline loops: CDR1 SGHTA, CDR2 FQGNSA. CDR3 region: CASSLGGRGQFSNEQFF. CDR3 DNA sequence: TGTGCCAGCAGCTTAGGGGGCAGGGGGCAGTTTTCGAATGAGCAGTTCTTC.

A single count supports this clone. V gene TRBV6-5 combines with J gene TRBJ2-7, with 9 bases aligning to TRBD1. CDR3 size: 14 residues. Germline V gene lookup returns CDR1 MNHEY and CDR2 SVGAGI. J lost 3 bases, V lost 6 bases, and 6 bases had no gene match. CDR3 loop: CASSLDRGIYEQYF. The CDR3 DNA reads TGTGCCAGCAGCCTGGACAGGGGAATCTACGAGCAGTACTTC.

The chain uses TRBV5-1 and TRBJ2-2, with 10 bases lining up with TRBD1. CDR3 length: 15 amino acids. Germline CDR1 and CDR2: SGHRS and YFSETQ. Unmatched junction bases numbered 0, after V lost 4 bases and J lost 0 bases. The CDR3 reads CASSGQGANTGELFF. Written as DNA, the CDR3 is TGCGCCAGCAGCGGACAGGGGGCGAACACCGGGGAGCTGTTTTTT.

This clone was seen more than once but under ten times. The chain joins TRBV5-1 to TRBJ2-2; 7 positions match TRBD1. V gave up 2 bases and J gave up 4 bases; unmatched junction bases: 5. Germline CDR1 SGHRS, CDR2 YFSETQ. The CDR3 consists of 15 residues. The CDR3, as DNA: TGCGCCAGCAGCTTTGGAACAGGGGTCACCGGGGAGCTGTTTTTT. It is translated as CASSFGTGVTGELFF.

This clone has only one observation. The chain joins TRBV4-1 to TRBJ2-2; TRBD1 agrees at 10 bases. The junction had 5 bases not matched to a gene; V was cut back by 1 base and J by 6 bases. The germline gives CDR1 MGHRA, CDR2 YSYEKL. The CDR3 runs to 16 residues. As DNA, the CDR3 is TGCGCCAGCAGCCAAGCAGGACAGGGGGAGGCCGGGGAGCTGTTTTTT. Amino acid sequence: CASSQAGQGEAGELFF.

J is TRBJ2-2 and V is TRBV21-1; the DNA was not used to check the table's D call, TRBD1. TRBV21-1 is a documented pseudogene. This CDR3 region has 17 residues. This chain's CDR3 is CASSKEAGAGGAGELFF. For the CDR3, the DNA is TGTGCCAGCAGCAAAGAGGCCGGAGCAGGGGGCGCCGGGGAGCTGTTTTTT.

The J gene is TRBJ1-6, the V gene TRBV21-1; TRBD1, the D gene given by the table, was not confirmed from the DNA. TRBV21-1 is deemed a pseudogene. This CDR3 region has 21 residues. The CDR3: CASSKRGQGPPLLQFGSPLHF. The CDR3 DNA follows: TGTGCCAGCAGCAAAAGGGGACAGGGGCCACCCCTACTCCAATTTGGTTCACCCCTCCACTTT.

V and J are TRBV28 and TRBJ2-5; D possibly corresponds to TRBD2 (5 bases). Trimming cost V 6 bases and J 1 base, with 12 bases left between them. In germline, CDR1 is MDHEN, CDR2 SYDVKM. CDR3 length: 14 amino acids. CDR3 residues: CASRKGGPQETQYF. In nucleotides, the CDR3 is TGTGCCAGCAGAAAAGGAGGCCCCCAAGAGACCCAGTACTTC.

The chain couples TRBV29-1 to TRBJ2-2; D not certain. V lost 4 bases to trimming and J lost 7 bases, with 16 bases between them. The CDR3 has 14 amino acids. Germline V CDR1 and CDR2: SQVTM, ANQGSEA. The CDR3 DNA is TGCAGCGTTGGAGGTGTGACTCCCGGCGGGGAGCTGTTTTTT. Encoded protein: CSVGGVTPGGELFF.

The chain links TRBV19 to TRBJ2-2; perhaps TRBD2 as D (5 bases). Germline CDR1 is LNHDA and CDR2 is SQIVND (reference sequence). V lost 0 bases and J lost 5, with 10 bases in between. This CDR3 is 15 amino acids long. The CDR3 loop is CASSIEGRGTGELFF. Written as DNA, the CDR3 is TGTGCCAGTAGTATAGAGGGAAGAGGGACCGGGGAGCTGTTTTTT.

This chain links TRBV13 with TRBJ1-2; D ambiguous. V gave up 4 bases and J gave up 8 bases, with 14 bases separating them. CDR3 size: 13 residues. Germline V gives CDR1 PRHDT, CDR2 FYEKMQ (reference sequence). CDR3 DNA: TGTGCCAGCAGCTCGAAAACGGCGGGGGGCTACACCTTC. It encodes CASSSKTAGGYTF. Filled out from reference TRBV13 and TRBJ1-2, the complete variable domain reads AAGVIQSPRHLIKEKRETATLKCYPIPRHDTVYWYQQGPGQDPQFLISFYEKMQSDKGSIPDRFSAQQFSDYHSELNMSSLELGDSALYFCASSSKTAGGYTFGSGTRLTVV.

The table lists this clone with a few counts. The V call is TRBV6-5, the J call TRBJ2-7, with D maybe TRBD1 (6 bases). The CDR3 has 13 residues. Between the trimmed V and J ends, which lost 2 bases and 3 bases, there was a span of 8 bases. The V gene's germline CDR1 is MNHEY and CDR2 SVGAGI. The CDR3 protein is CASSYPDSYEQYF. The CDR3 DNA sequence: TGTGCCAGCAGTTACCCGGACAGCTACGAGCAGTACTTC.

The rearrangement joins TRBV5-6 to TRBJ2-3, with D possibly being TRBD2 (6 bases). Germline loops: CDR1 SGHDT, CDR2 YYEEEE. Trimming took 1 base from V and 0 from J, leaving 15 bases between them. This CDR3 spans 17 amino acids. The CDR3, as DNA: TGTGCCAGCAGCTTGTTAGGTAGCGGACTTAGCACAGATACGCAGTATTTT. It translates to CASSLLGSGLSTDTQYF.

The chain links TRBV6-1 to TRBJ1-1; weak D call: TRBD1 (5 bases). The length of the CDR3 is 13 residues. Germline-derived CDR1 and CDR2 are MNHNS and SASEGT. V was shortened by 3 bases and J by 4 bases, with 9 bases between the two germline ends. CDR3 coding DNA: TGTGCCAGCAGTGACAGGGTGGTCACTGAAGCTTTCTTT. Protein: CASSDRVVTEAFF.

This clone was seen a single time. The J gene is TRBJ1-1, the V gene TRBV19; 8 bases match TRBD1. Germline V lookup: CDR1 LNHDA, CDR2 SQIVND (reference sequence). V lost 9 bases to trimming and J lost 8 bases; unmatched junction nucleotides: 26. The CDR3 runs 18 residues. CDR3 sequence (DNA): TGTGCCAGCGCTAGCAGGAAGGTGGACAGGGAGCGTTTCGGGGAAGCTTTCTTT. It codes for CASASRKVDRERFGEAFF.